These 10 T cell receptor beta chains were all obtained from the same sample, sequenced in a study of shared clonotypes between healthy human individuals. Sequencing was performed with immunoSEQ multiplex PCR; in TCRdb, only in-frame clones are kept and a portion is missing. The repertoire holds 2 million to 2.5 million clones, with approximately 96% as singletons. The sequenced sample was naive CD4+ T cells sorted from blood. The subset was: CD45RA+ positively selected. These receptors all come from a man younger than 30 in good health.

V and J are TRBV7-9 and TRBJ2-2; D not resolved. This CDR3 has 14 residues. Germline CDR1 and CDR2: SEHNR and FQNEAQ (reference sequence). The V and J ends lost 2 bases and 6 bases respectively, with 10 bases between them. CDR3 sequence (DNA): TGTGCCAGCAGCTTATCGGATATAGCCGGGGAGCTGTTTTTT. Translated: CASSLSDIAGELFF.

The genes are TRBV5-6 and TRBJ1-1; D is possibly TRBD1 (5 bases). Per the germline V gene, CDR1 is SGHDT and CDR2 is YYEEEE. V dropped 5 bases and J dropped 3 bases, with 20 bases sitting between them. The CDR3 runs 16 residues. CDR3 in amino acids: CASRTQLTGAYTEAFF. As DNA, the CDR3 is TGTGCCAGCAGAACGCAGCTTACAGGAGCTTACACTGAAGCTTTCTTT.

In the case of this clone: Other nucleotide sequences from this sample produce the same CDR3. This sequence joins TRBV18 and TRBJ1-4; D ambiguous. Deletions cut 6 bases from V and 5 bases from J, with 10 bases between. Germline lookup yields CDR1 KGHSH and CDR2 LQKENI. There are 13 residues in the CDR3. CDR3 residues: CASSPGLNEKLFF. CDR3 DNA sequence: TGTGCCAGCTCCCCCGGACTAAATGAAAAACTGTTTTTT. Full variable domain (remainder filled in from reference TRBV18 and TRBJ1-4): NAGVMQNPRHLVRRRGQEARLRCSPMKGHSHVYWYRQLPEEGLKFMVYLQKENIIDESGMPKERFSAEFPKEGPSILRIQQVVRGDSAAYFCASSPGLNEKLFFGSGTQLSVL.

V and J are TRBV11-2 and TRBJ2-1; no definite D call. The CDR3 has 13 amino acids. The germline CDR1 and CDR2 sequences are SGHAT and FQNNGV. The germline V and J ends were trimmed by 5 bases and 10 bases, with 15 bases remaining between them. The CDR3 reads CASSPPAGFEQFF. The CDR3, as DNA: TGTGCCAGCAGCCCCCCGGCTGGGTTCGAGCAGTTCTTC.

In this sample, this clone turned up a few times. J is TRBJ1-2 and V is TRBV6-5; a weak D match, TRBD1 (5 bases). V lost 5 bases to trimming and J lost 4 bases, with 11 bases between them. From germline, CDR1 is MNHEY and CDR2 SVGAGI. This CDR3 is 13 amino acids long. The CDR3 DNA sequence: TGTGCCAGCAGTCCCGACAGTTTCTATGGCTACACCTTC. Protein sequence: CASSPDSFYGYTF.

The J gene is TRBJ2-7, the V gene TRBV6-4; TRBD2 aligns across 7 bases. The CDR3 has 15 amino acids. Germline loops: CDR1 MRHNA, CDR2 SNTAGT. The junction had 7 bases not matched to a gene; V was cut back by 4 bases and J by 1 base. In DNA form, the CDR3 reads TGTGCCAGCAGTGCTGAAGCGGGATCTTCCTACGAGCAGTACTTC. Protein product: CASSAEAGSSYEQYF.

The chain couples TRBV7-2 to TRBJ1-2; D gene unclear. This CDR3 contains 13 residues. Between the trimmed V and J ends, which lost 5 bases and 2 bases, there was a span of 9 bases. Germline V gene sequence: CDR1 SGHTA, CDR2 FQGNSA. The DNA of the CDR3 is TGTGCCAGCAGCACGGACCCAAACTATGGCTACACCTTC. This gives the protein CASSTDPNYGYTF.

The gene calls are TRBV7-2 and TRBJ2-3, with D unclear. Germline CDR1 and CDR2: SGHTA and FQGNSA. The CDR3 totals 13 residues. Deletions cut 1 base from V and 2 bases from J, with 4 bases between. Here the CDR3 reads CASSLDITDTQYF. The CDR3 nucleotides read TGTGCCAGCAGCTTAGATATCACAGATACGCAGTATTTT.

The chain employs TRBV12-1 and TRBJ2-1; the D call TRBD2 from the table was never checked on the DNA. TRBV12-1 is an annotated pseudogene. This CDR3 has 13 amino acids. This CDR3 reads CASSFALEDEQFF. In nucleotides, the CDR3 is TGTGCCAGCAGCTTTGCGTTGGAGGATGAGCAGTTCTTC.

This chain joins TRBV5-6 and TRBJ2-5; 8 bases match TRBD2. J lost 7 bases, V lost 9 bases, and 17 bases had no gene match. This CDR3 contains 15 residues. Germline V gives CDR1 SGHDT, CDR2 YYEEEE. In DNA form, the CDR3 reads TGTGCCACCTCCCGGGGGGGAGGGTCATACCGGACCCAGTACTTC. This encodes CATSRGGGSYRTQYF.